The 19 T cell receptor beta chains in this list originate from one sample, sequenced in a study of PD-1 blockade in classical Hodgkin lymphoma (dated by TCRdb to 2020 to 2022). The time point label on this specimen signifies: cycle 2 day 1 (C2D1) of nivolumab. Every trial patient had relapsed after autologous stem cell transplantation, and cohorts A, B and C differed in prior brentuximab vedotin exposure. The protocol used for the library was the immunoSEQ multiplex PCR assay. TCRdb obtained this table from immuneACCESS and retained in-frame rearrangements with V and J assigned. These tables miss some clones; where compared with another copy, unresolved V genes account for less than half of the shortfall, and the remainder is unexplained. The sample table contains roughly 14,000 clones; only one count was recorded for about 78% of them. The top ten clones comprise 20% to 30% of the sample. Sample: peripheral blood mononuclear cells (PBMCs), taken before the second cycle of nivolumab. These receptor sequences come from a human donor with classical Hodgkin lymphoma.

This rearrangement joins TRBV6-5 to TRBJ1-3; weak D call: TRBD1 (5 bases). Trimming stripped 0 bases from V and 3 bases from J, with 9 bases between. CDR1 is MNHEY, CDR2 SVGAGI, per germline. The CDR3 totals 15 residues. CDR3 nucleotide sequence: TGTGCCAGCAGTTACTCGACGGGGGTTGGAAACACCATATATTTT. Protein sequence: CASSYSTGVGNTIYF.

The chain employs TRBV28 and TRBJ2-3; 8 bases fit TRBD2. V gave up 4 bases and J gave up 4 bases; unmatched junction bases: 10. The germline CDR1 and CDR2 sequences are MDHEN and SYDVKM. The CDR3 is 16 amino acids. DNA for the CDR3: TGTGCCAGCAGTTCCCCGGGGGGGCTCCCCCCAGATACGCAGTATTTT. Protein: CASSSPGGLPPDTQYF.

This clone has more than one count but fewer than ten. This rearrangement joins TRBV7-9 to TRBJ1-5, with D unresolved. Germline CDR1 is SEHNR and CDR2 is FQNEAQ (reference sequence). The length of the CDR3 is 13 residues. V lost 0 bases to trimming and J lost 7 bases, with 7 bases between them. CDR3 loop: CASSLAREQPQHF. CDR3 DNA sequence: TGTGCCAGCAGCTTAGCGAGGGAGCAGCCCCAGCATTTT.

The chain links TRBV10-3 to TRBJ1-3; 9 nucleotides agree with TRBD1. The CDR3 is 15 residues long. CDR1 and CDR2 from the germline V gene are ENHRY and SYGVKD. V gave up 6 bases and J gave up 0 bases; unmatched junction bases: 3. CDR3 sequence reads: CAISGTGSSGNTIYF. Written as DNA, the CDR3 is TGTGCCATCAGCGGGACAGGGAGCTCTGGAAACACCATATATTTT.

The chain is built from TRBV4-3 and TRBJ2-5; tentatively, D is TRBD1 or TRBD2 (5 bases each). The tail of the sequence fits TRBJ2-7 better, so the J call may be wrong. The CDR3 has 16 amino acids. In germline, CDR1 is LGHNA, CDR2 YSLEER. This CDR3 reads CASSQETGAVTYEQYF. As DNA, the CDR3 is TGCGCCAGCAGCCAAGAAACCGGGGCAGTTACCTACGAGCAGTACTTC.

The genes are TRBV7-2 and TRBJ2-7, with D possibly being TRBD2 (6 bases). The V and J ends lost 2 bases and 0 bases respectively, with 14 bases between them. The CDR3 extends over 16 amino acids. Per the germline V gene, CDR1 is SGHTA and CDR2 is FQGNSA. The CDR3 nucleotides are TGTGCCAGCAGCTTATTATCCGGGACTGGCTCCTACGAGCAGTACTTC. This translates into CASSLLSGTGSYEQYF.

This CDR3 is CASSRSGSAGGAFF. As DNA, the CDR3 is TGTGCCAGCTCACGGTCAGGTAGCGCCGGGGGAGCTTTCTTT. V gene TRBV7-6 combines with J gene TRBJ1-1, with D maybe TRBD1 (5 bases). CDR1 is SGHVS, CDR2 FNYEAQ, per germline. CDR3 length equals 14 residues. The germline V and J ends were trimmed by 8 bases and 10 bases, with 23 bases remaining between them.

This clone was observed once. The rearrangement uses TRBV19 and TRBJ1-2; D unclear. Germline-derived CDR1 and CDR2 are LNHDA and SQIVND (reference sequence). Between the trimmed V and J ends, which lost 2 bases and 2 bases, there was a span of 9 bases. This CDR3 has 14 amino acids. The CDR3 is CASSISVQNYGYTF. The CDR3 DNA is TGTGCCAGTAGTATATCTGTCCAGAACTATGGCTACACCTTC.

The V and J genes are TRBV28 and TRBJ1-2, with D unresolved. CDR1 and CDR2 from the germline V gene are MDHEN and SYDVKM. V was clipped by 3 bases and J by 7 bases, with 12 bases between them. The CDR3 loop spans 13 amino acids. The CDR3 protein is CASSLVGSIGYTF. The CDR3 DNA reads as TGTGCCAGCAGTTTGGTAGGGAGTATTGGCTACACCTTC.

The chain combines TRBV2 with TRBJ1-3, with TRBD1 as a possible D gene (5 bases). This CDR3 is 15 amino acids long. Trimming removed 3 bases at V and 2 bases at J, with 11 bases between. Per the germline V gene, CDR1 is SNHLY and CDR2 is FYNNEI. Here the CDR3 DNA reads TGTGCCAGCAGTGACCGGCTGACAGCTGGAAACACCATATATTTT. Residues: CASSDRLTAGNTIYF.

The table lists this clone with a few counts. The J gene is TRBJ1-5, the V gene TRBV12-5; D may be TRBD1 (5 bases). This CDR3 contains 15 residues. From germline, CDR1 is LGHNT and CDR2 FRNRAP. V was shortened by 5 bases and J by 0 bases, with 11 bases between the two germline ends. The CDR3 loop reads CASGPSDSSNQPQHF. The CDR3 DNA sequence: TGTGCTAGTGGTCCATCAGACAGTAGCAATCAGCCCCAGCATTTT.

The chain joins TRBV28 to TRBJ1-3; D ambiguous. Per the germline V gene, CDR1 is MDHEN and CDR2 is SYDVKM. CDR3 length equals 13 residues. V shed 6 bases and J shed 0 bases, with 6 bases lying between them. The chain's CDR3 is CASSYHSGNTIYF. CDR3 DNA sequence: TGTGCCAGCAGCTACCACTCTGGAAACACCATATATTTT.

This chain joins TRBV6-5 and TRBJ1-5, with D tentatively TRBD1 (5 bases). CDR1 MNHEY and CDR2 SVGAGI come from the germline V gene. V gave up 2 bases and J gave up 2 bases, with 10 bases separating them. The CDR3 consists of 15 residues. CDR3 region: CASSYRRGGNQPQHF. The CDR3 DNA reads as TGTGCCAGCAGTTACAGGAGGGGCGGCAATCAGCCCCAGCATTTT.

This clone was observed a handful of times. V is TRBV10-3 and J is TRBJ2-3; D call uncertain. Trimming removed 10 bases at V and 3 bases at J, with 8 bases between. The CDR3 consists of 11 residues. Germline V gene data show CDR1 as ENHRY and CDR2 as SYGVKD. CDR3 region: CATQITDTQYF. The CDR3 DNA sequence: TGTGCCACCCAAATTACAGATACGCAGTATTTT.

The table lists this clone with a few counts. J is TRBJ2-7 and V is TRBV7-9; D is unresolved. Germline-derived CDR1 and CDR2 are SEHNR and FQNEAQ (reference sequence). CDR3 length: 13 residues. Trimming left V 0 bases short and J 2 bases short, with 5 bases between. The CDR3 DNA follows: TGTGCCAGCAGCTTAGCAGGGCCCTACGAGCAGTACTTC. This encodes CASSLAGPYEQYF.

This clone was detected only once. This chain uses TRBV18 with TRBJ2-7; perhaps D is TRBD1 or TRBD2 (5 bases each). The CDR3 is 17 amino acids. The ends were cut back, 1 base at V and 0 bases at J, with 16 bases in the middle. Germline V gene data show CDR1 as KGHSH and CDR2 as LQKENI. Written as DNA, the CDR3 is TGTGCCAGCTCACCACTCTTCGGGACGGAAAGCTCCTACGAGCAGTACTTC. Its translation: CASSPLFGTESSYEQYF.

DNA of the CDR3: TGTGCCAGCAGCTTAGAGGGGTTCCGCTCGGACAATGAGCAGTTCTTC. Translated: CASSLEGFRSDNEQFF. The chain couples TRBV7-9 to TRBJ2-1, with a weak D call TRBD1 (5 bases). The CDR3 runs 16 residues. The V end lost 1 base, the J end lost 5 bases, and 15 bases lay between the germline ends. Germline assignment: CDR1 SEHNR and CDR2 FQNEAQ (reference sequence).

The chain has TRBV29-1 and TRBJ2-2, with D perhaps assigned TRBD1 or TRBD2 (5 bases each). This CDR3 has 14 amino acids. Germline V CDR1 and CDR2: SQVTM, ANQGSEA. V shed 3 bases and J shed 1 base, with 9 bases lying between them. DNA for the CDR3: TGCAGCGTTGAGGGACGGTTGAACACCGGGGAGCTGTTTTTT. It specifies CSVEGRLNTGELFF.

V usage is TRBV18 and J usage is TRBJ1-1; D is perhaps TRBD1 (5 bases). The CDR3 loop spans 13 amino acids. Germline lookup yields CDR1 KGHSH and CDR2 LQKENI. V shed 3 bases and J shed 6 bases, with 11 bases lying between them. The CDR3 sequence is CASSPAGRPEAFF. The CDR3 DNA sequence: TGTGCCAGCTCACCTGCGGGGCGCCCTGAAGCTTTCTTT.